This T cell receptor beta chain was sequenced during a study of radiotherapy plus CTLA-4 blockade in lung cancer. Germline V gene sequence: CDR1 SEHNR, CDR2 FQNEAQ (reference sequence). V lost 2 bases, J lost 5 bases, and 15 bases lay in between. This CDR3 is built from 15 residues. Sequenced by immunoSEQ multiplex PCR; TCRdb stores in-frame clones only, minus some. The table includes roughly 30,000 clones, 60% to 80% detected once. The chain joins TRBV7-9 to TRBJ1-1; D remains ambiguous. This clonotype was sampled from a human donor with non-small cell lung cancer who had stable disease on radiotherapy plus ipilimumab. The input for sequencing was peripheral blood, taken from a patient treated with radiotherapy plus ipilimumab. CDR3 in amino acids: CASSLSTDLLTEAFF. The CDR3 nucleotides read TGTGCCAGCAGCTTAAGTACCGATCTCTTGACTGAAGCTTTCTTT.